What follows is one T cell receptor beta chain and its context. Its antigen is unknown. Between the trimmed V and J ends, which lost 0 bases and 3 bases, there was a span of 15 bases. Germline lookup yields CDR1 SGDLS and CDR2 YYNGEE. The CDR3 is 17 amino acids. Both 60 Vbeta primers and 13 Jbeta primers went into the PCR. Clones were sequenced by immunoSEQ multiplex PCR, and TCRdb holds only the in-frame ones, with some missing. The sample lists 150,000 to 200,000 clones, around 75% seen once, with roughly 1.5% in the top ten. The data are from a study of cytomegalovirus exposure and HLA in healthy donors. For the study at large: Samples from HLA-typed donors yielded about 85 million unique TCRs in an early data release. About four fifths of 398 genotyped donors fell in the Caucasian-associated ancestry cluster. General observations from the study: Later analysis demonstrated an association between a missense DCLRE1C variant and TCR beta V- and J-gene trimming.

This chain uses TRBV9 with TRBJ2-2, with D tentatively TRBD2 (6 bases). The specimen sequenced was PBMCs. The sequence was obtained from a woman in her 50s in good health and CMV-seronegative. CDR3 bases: TGTGCCAGCAGCGTAGTTGGGGTATGGGGGGACACCGGGGAGCTGTTTTTT. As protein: CASSVVGVWGDTGELFF.